The 17 T cell receptor beta chains presented below share a single source sample, sequenced in a study of response to subunit inactivated influenza vaccine (dated by TCRdb to between 2018 and 2020). The library was made by RT-PCR. The sequencer listed for this sample is Illumina HiSeq 2500. TCRdb took the public reads, trimmed them with fastp at Q25, ran MiXCR for clone calling and kept in-frame beta chains. When rows share a CDR3 protein, they turn into one entry using the most common DNA and genes. This sample gives approximately 530,000 distinct CDR3 sequences in total; 7.5% to 8.5% of them show up just once. The ten biggest clones cover over 10% of the sample. The material sequenced was PBMCs from blood, taken 23 months after vaccination. The receptor set was obtained from a man in his fifties or sixties who received an inactivated influenza vaccine. Donor details come from another sample of the same person, matched by shared clones.

Of note for this clonotype: Because the CDR3 is missing its conserved closing phenylalanine or tryptophan, this is likely a read error. The gene calls are TRBV27 and TRBJ2-1; TRBD1 matches at 10 bases. CDR1 is MNHEY and CDR2 is SMNVEV in the germline V gene (reference sequence). Trimming removed 5 bases from V and 6 bases from J; junction bases left unmatched: 10. The CDR3 loop spans 16 amino acids. The CDR3 nucleotides are TGTGCCAGCAGTCCGGGGGACAGGGGATTGGGCAATGAGCAGTTCTCC. Translating gives CASSPGDRGLGNEQFS.

This clonotype was detected ten times or more. This chain joins TRBV20-1 and TRBJ2-7, with D tentatively TRBD1 (5 bases). This CDR3 contains 16 residues. V was trimmed by 0 bases and J by 7 bases, leaving 22 bases between them. CDR1 and CDR2 (germline): DFQATT, SNEGSKA (reference sequence). The CDR3 loop reads CSARDLDRDGGREQYF. CDR3 bases: TGCAGTGCTAGAGATCTTGACAGAGACGGTGGTAGGGAGCAGTACTTC.

The rearrangement uses TRBV6-2 or TRBV6-3 and TRBJ2-7, with D possibly TRBD1 on 6 matching bases. Trimming left V 6 bases short and J 7 bases short, with 13 bases between. Looked up from germline, CDR1 is MNHEY and CDR2 is SVGEGT. CDR3 length: 12 amino acids. CDR3 sequence reads: CASRPTQGEQYF. The CDR3 DNA follows: TGTGCCAGCAGACCAACTCAGGGGGAGCAGTACTTC.

This clonotype appeared many times. The V call is TRBV4-3, the J call TRBJ2-3; D might be TRBD1 (5 bases). V shed 0 bases and J shed 0 bases, with 13 bases lying between them. Germline V CDR1 and CDR2: LGHNA, YSLEER. CDR3 length equals 17 residues. The CDR3 DNA follows: TGCGCCAGCAGCCAAGATATAGACAGCTCTAGCACAGATACGCAGTATTTT. Translating it yields CASSQDIDSSSTDTQYF.

This clonotype was counted a few times. The V and J genes are TRBV4-3 and TRBJ2-5, with D possibly being TRBD1 (5 bases). Germline V lookup: CDR1 LGHNA, CDR2 YSLEER. This CDR3 spans 15 amino acids. Trimming took off 2 bases at V and 5 bases at J, with 15 bases between the two ends. CDR3 coding DNA: TGCGCCAGCAGCCAACTCATGGGTTCAGGGGAGACCCAGTACTTC. Its translation is CASSQLMGSGETQYF.

The gene calls are TRBV4-3 and TRBJ1-2, with D maybe TRBD1 (6 bases). Germline lookup yields CDR1 LGHNA and CDR2 YSLEER. This CDR3 comprises 15 residues. V dropped 1 base and J dropped 2 bases, with 11 bases sitting between them. The CDR3 is CASSQVPGDNYGYTF. The CDR3 nucleotides read TGCGCCAGCAGCCAAGTTCCAGGGGACAACTATGGCTACACCTTC.

The V and J genes are TRBV2 and TRBJ2-3; the D is unclear. CDR1 is SNHLY, CDR2 FYNNEI, per germline. Between the trimmed V and J ends, which lost 7 bases and 3 bases, there was a span of 5 bases. The CDR3 spans 11 residues. The CDR3 DNA is TGTGCCAGCACATGGACAGATACGCAGTATTTT. Its translation: CASTWTDTQYF.

The chain is built from TRBV20-1 and TRBJ2-5; D not certain. V was shortened by 4 bases and J by 4 bases, with 7 bases between the two germline ends. Germline CDR1 reads DFQATT; CDR2 reads SNEGSKA (reference sequence). This CDR3 region has 11 residues. The CDR3 sequence is CSAKARETQYF. For the CDR3, the DNA is TGCAGTGCTAAGGCCCGAGAGACCCAGTACTTC.

This chain connects TRBV20-1 to TRBJ1-1; no definite D call. Trimming stripped 3 bases from V and 5 bases from J, with 22 bases between. Germline CDR1 reads DFQATT; CDR2 reads SNEGSKA (reference sequence). The CDR3 covers 16 residues. In nucleotides, the CDR3 is TGCAGTGCTAGGAAGTGGCCAGAGGGCGGGTGGACTGAAGCTTTCTTT. Its translation: CSARKWPEGGWTEAFF.

The table lists this clonotype with many counts. The chain has TRBV10-3 and TRBJ2-7, with 11 bases identical to TRBD2. Trimming took 6 bases from V and 5 from J; bases not matched to a gene: 6. Germline loops: CDR1 ENHRY, CDR2 SYGVKD. The CDR3 is 14 residues long. The CDR3 nucleotides are TGTGCCATCAGCGCACTAGCGGGAGTGGACGAGCAGTACTTC. This gives the protein CAISALAGVDEQYF.

In its sample, this clonotype was seen a few times. V gene TRBV27 combines with J gene TRBJ1-1; 7 bases are a match to TRBD1. The CDR3 has 13 amino acids. CDR1 is MNHEY and CDR2 is SMNVEV in the germline V gene (reference sequence). V dropped 5 bases and J dropped 7; count of bases not matched to a gene: 7. CDR3 protein: CASSVHRGLEAFF. DNA of the CDR3: TGTGCCAGCAGTGTCCACAGGGGTCTTGAAGCTTTCTTT.

Comments on this clonotype: Possible read error: a much larger clone is one base away. The chain recombines TRBV5-5 with TRBJ2-1; tentative D call: TRBD2 (7 bases). From germline, CDR1 is SGHKS and CDR2 YYEKEE (reference sequence). The CDR3 consists of 16 residues. CDR3 sequence: CAISLEVRGGYNEQFF. CDR3 sequence (DNA): TGTGCCATCAGCTTGGAAGTAAGGGGGGGGTACAATGAGCAGTTCTTC. The full variable domain, in which reference TRBV5-5 and TRBJ2-1 provide the parts outside the CDR3, is DAGVTQSPTHLIKTRGQQVTLRCSPISGHKSVSWYQQVLGQGPQFIFQYYEKEERGRGNFPDRFSARQFPNYSSELNVNALLLGDSALYLCAISLEVRGGYNEQFFGPGTRLTVL.

J is TRBJ2-7 and V is TRBV30; 12 bases are shared with TRBD2. After removal of 1 base from V and 4 bases from J, the junction contained 5 bases not matched to a gene. The CDR3 is 15 amino acids. From germline, CDR1 is GTSNPN and CDR2 SVGIG (reference sequence). CDR3 protein: CAWSASGRGEYEQYF. The DNA of the CDR3 is TGTGCCTGGAGTGCTAGCGGGAGGGGCGAATACGAGCAGTACTTC.

The gene calls are TRBV7-2 and TRBJ2-3, with TRBD2 matching 7 bases. Per the germline V gene, CDR1 is SGHTA and CDR2 is FQGNSA. This CDR3 has 11 amino acids. J was trimmed by 12 bases and V by 4 bases; bases with no gene match: 4. The CDR3 DNA reads as TGTGCCAGCAGCTCTCCGGGACTACAGTATTTT. Translating gives CASSSPGLQYF.

This clonotype was seen more than once but under ten times. The V call is TRBV10-3, the J call TRBJ2-6; tentatively, D is TRBD2 (5 bases). This CDR3 is built from 12 residues. The ends were cut back, 9 bases at V and 4 bases at J, with 7 bases in the middle. Germline V gene lookup returns CDR1 ENHRY and CDR2 SYGVKD. The CDR3 bases are TGTGCCATGGGAGCCGGGGCCAACGTCCTGACTTTC. Translated, it gives CAMGAGANVLTF.

This clonotype has only a few counts. V and J are TRBV10-3 and TRBJ2-7; TRBD2 aligns across 12 bases. The CDR3 has 14 amino acids. Per the germline V gene, CDR1 is ENHRY and CDR2 is SYGVKD. V lost 10 bases, J lost 3 bases, and 7 bases stayed unmatched. CDR3 loop: CASKRTSGDYEQYF. The CDR3 DNA follows: TGTGCCAGCAAACGGACTAGCGGGGACTACGAGCAGTACTTC.

The genes are TRBV4-3 and TRBJ2-5; possibly TRBD1 or TRBD2 for D (6 bases each). This CDR3 region has 17 residues. Germline-derived CDR1 and CDR2 are LGHNA and YSLEER. V was pared by 6 bases and J by 4 bases, with 24 bases between. CDR3 in DNA: TGCGCCAGCAGTATCGACGAAACAGGGTCCGGGGGAGAGACCCAGTACTTC. Translated: CASSIDETGSGGETQYF.